This TCR beta chain is drawn from a study of cytomegalovirus exposure and HLA in healthy donors. It was with 60 Vbeta and 13 Jbeta primers that the PCR ran. The method was immunoSEQ multiplex PCR; TCRdb's version includes in-frame clones alone and lacks a portion of them. The sample records roughly 6,100 clones, roughly 51% being singletons. The germline V gene has CDR1 GTSNPN and CDR2 SVGIG (reference sequence). CDR3 length equals 12 residues. V was clipped by 0 bases and J by 5 bases, with 7 bases between them. This clone occurred a few times. Its antigen is not known. Findings and caveats of the study: The likely origin of a cluster of highly shared sequence variants was a sequencing artifact.

The chain is built from TRBV30 and TRBJ1-2, with D uncertain. Input material: PBMCs. This TCR was sampled from a man in his thirties or forties in good health and CMV-seropositive. The CDR3 DNA follows: TGTGCCTGGAGTGTAGCGGGGTATGGCTACACCTTC. Translated: CAWSVAGYGYTF.